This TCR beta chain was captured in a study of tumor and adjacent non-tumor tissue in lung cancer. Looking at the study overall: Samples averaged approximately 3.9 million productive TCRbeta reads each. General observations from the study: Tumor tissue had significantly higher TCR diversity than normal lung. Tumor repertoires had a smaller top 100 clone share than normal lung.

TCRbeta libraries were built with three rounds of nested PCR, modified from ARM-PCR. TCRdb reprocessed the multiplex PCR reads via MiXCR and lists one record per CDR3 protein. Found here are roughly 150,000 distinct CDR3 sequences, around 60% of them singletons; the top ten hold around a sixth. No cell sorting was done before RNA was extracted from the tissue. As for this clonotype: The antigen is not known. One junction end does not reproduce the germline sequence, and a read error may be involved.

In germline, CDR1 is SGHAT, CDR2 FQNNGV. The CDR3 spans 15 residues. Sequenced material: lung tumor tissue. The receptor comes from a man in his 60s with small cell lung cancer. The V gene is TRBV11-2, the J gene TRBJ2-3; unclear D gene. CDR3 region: CAGSPWFDNIDTQYF. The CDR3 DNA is TGTGCCGGCAGCCCGTGGTTTGACAACATAGATACGCAGTATTTT.